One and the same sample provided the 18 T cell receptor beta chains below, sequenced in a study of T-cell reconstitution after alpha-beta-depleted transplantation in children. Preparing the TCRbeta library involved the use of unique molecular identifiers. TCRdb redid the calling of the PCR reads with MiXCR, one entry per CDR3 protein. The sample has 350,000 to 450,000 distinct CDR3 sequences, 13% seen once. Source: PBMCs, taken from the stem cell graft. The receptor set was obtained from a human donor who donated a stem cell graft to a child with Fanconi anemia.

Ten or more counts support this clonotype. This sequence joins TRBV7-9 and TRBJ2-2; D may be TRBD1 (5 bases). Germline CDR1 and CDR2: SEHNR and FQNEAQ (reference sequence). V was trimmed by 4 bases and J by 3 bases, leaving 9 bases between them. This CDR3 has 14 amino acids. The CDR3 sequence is CASSSLQDTGELFF. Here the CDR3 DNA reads TGTGCCAGCAGCTCACTACAGGACACCGGGGAGCTGTTTTTT.

The CDR3 sequence is CASSYSSSGGARETQYF. The CDR3 region has the DNA TGTGCCAGCAGTTACTCTTCGAGCGGGGGGGCCCGAGAGACCCAGTACTTC. The chain links TRBV6-5 to TRBJ2-5; 10 bases match TRBD2. The junction had 8 bases not matched to a gene; V was cut back by 0 bases and J by 4 bases. CDR3 size: 17 residues. Germline V CDR1 and CDR2: MNHEY, SVGAGI.

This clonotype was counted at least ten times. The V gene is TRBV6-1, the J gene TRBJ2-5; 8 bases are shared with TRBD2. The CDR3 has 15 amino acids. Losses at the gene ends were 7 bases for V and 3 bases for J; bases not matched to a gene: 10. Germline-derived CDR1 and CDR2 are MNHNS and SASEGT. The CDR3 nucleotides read TGTGCCAGCACCCGCGGGGGTAGCGGGGAAGAGACCCAGTACTTC. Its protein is CASTRGGSGEETQYF.

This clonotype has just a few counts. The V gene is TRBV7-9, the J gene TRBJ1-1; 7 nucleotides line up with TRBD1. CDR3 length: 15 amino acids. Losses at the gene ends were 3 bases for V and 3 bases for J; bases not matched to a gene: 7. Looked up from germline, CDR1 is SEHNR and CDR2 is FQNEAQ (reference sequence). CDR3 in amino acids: CASSFPTGLYTEAFF. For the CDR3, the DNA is TGTGCCAGCAGCTTCCCGACAGGGCTCTACACTGAAGCTTTCTTT.

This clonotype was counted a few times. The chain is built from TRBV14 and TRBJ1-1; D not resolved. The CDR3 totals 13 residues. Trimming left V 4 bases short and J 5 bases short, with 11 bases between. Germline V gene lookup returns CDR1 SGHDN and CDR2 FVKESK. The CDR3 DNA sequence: TGTGCCAGCAGCCGCCTCGCCTGGACTGAAGCTTTCTTT. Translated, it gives CASSRLAWTEAFF.

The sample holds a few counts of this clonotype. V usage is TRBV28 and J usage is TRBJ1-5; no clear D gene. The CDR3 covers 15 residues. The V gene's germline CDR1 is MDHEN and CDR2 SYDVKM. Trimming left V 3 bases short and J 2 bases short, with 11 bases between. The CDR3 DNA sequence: TGTGCCAGCAGTTTCGAGGGTTTGGGCAATCAGCCCCAGCATTTT. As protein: CASSFEGLGNQPQHF.

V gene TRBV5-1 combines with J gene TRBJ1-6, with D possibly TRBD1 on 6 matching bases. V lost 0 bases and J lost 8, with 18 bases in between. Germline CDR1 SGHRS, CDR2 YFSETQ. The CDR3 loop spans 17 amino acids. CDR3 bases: TGCGCCAGCAGCTTGGGACGGCGGGAAGGGGGTTATTCACCCCTCCACTTT. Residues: CASSLGRREGGYSPLHF. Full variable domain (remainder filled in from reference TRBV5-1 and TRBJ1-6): KAGVTQTPRYLIKTRGQQVTLSCSPISGHRSVSWYQQTPGQGLQFLFEYFSETQRNKGNFPGRFSGRQFSNSRSEMNVSTLELGDSALYLCASSLGRREGGYSPLHFGNGTRLTVT.

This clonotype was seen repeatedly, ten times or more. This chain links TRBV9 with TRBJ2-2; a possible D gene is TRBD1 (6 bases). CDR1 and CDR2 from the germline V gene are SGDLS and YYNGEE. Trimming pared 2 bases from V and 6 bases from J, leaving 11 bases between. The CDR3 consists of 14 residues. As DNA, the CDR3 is TGTGCCAGCAGCGTTACAGGGATCGCCGGGGAGCTGTTTTTT. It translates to CASSVTGIAGELFF.

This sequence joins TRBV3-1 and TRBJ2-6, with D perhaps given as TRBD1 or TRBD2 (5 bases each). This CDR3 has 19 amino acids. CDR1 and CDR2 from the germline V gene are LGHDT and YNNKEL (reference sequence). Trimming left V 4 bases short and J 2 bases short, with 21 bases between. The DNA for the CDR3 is TGTGCCAGCAGCCTCCAAGGGACCGAGGTATGGGCTGGGGCCAACGTCCTGACTTTC. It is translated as CASSLQGTEVWAGANVLTF.

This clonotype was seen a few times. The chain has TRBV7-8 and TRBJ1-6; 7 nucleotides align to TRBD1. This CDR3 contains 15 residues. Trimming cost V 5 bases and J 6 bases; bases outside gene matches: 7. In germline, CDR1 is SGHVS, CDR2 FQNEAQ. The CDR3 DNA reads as TGTGCCAGCAGCGGGCGACAGGGTTTTAATTCACCCCTCCACTTT. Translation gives CASSGRQGFNSPLHF.

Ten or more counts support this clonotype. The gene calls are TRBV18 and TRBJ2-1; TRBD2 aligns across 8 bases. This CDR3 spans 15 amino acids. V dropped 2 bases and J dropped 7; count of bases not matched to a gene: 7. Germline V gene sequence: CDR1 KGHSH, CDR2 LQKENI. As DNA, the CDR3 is TGTGCCAGCTCACCAGCGGCGGGGGGATGGAATGAGCAGTTCTTC. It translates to CASSPAAGGWNEQFF.

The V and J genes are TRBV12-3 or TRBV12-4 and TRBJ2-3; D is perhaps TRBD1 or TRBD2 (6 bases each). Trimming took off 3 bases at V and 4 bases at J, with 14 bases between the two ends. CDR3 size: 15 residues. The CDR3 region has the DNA TGTGCCAGCAGTTTTGGGGGGCCCATAGCAGATACGCAGTATTTT. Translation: CASSFGGPIADTQYF.

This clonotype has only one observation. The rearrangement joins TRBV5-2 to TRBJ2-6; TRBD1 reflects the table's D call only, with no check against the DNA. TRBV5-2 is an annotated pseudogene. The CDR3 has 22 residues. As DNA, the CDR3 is TGTGCCAGCAGCCCAATACAGGGGATCCGGGACGGGGATTACTCTGGGGCCAACGTCCTGACTTTC. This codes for CASSPIQGIRDGDYSGANVLTF.

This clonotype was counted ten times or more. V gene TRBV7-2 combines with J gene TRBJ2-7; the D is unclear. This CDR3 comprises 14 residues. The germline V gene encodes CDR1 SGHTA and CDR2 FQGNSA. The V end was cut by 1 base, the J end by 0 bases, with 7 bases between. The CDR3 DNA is TGTGCCAGCAGCTTAGGGACGGTCTCCTACGAGCAGTACTTC. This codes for CASSLGTVSYEQYF.

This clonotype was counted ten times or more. The CDR3 coding sequence is TGTGCCAGCAGTCCTCGGACAGGGATACGATATGGCTACACCTTC. This gives the protein CASSPRTGIRYGYTF. The gene calls are TRBV28 and TRBJ1-2, with TRBD1 identical over 8 bases. Germline V gene data show CDR1 as MDHEN and CDR2 as SYDVKM. The CDR3 extends over 15 amino acids. The junction had 10 bases not matched to a gene; V was cut back by 5 bases and J by 5 bases.

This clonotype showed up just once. CDR3 amino acids: CASSVATGGDYGYTF. The CDR3 nucleotides are TGTGCCAGCAGCGTAGCCACAGGGGGGGATTATGGCTACACCTTC. This rearrangement joins TRBV9 to TRBJ1-2, with 8 bases lining up with TRBD1. The CDR3 runs 15 residues. J gave up 5 bases and V 0 bases, and 6 bases lay outside the gene matches. Per germline, CDR1 SGDLS and CDR2 YYNGEE.

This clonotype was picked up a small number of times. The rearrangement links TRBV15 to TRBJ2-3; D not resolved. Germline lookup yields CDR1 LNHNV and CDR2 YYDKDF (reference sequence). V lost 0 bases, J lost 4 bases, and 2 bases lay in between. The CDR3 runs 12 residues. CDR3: CATSRDSDTQYF. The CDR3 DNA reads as TGTGCCACCAGCAGAGATTCAGATACGCAGTATTTT.

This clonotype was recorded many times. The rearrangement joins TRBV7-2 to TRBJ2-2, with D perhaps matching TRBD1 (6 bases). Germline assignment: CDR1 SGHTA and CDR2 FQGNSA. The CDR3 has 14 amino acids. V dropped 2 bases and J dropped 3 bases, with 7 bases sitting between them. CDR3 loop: CASSLNRDTGELFF. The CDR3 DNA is TGTGCCAGCAGCTTAAACAGGGACACCGGGGAGCTGTTTTTT. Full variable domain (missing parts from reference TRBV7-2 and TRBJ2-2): GAGVSQSPSNKVTEKGKDVELRCDPISGHTALYWYRQSLGQGLEFLIYFQGNSAPDKSGLPSDRFSAERTGGSVSTLTIQRTQQEDSAVYLCASSLNRDTGELFFGEGSRLTVL.